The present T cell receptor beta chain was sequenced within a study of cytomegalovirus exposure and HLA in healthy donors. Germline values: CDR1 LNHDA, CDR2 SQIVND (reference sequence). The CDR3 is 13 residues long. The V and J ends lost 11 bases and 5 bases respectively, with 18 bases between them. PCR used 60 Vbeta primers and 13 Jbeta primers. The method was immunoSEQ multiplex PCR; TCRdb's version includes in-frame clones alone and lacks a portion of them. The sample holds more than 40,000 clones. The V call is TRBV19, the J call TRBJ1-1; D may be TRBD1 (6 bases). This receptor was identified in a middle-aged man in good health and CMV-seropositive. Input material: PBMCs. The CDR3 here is CAPRVRGGTEAFF. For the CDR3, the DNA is TGTGCCCCCAGAGTGAGGGGGGGGACTGAAGCTTTCTTT.